The 10 T cell receptor beta chains in this list originate from one sample, sequenced in a study of HIV-infected children after antiretroviral therapy interruption. RNA-based 3' RACE libraries used unique molecular identifiers. MiXCR, run by TCRdb on the 3' RACE reads, gives a single entry per CDR3 protein. The sample contains under 50,000 distinct CDR3 sequences, about 4.3% of which appear only once. Treatment of the sample: PENTA 11 planned treatment interruption arm or continuous ART arm. The sample in question was CD45RA+ CD4+ T cells from PBMCs, pooled from several time points, obtained from a donor given antiretroviral therapy, either interrupted or continuous. Subset given: naive CD4+ CD45RA+ CD45RO- T cells. The receptors were sampled from a pool of human donors with HIV.

This clonotype occurred many times. The genes are TRBV7-9 and TRBJ1-5, with TRBD1 matching over 7 bases. The CDR3 totals 15 residues. Germline V lookup: CDR1 SEHNR, CDR2 FQNEAQ (reference sequence). V gave up 4 bases and J gave up 0 bases; unmatched junction bases: 3. The CDR3, as DNA: TGTGCCAGCAGCTGGGGGACAGATAGCAATCAGCCCCAGCATTTT. Amino acids: CASSWGTDSNQPQHF.

This clonotype was counted many times. The J gene is TRBJ2-5, the V gene TRBV10-3, with D maybe TRBD2 (5 bases). CDR3 length: 12 amino acids. V lost 4 bases and J lost 5, with 8 bases in between. Germline loops: CDR1 ENHRY, CDR2 SYGVKD. The DNA for the CDR3 is TGTGCCATCAGTGGCCCGGGGGAGACCCAGTACTTC. Translation: CAISGPGETQYF.

This clonotype was detected many times. The chain uses TRBV15 and TRBJ1-2; no reliable D call. The V and J ends lost 1 base and 3 bases respectively, with 6 bases between them. The CDR3 loop spans 13 amino acids. CDR1 is LNHNV, CDR2 YYDKDF, per germline (reference sequence). CDR3 in DNA: TGTGCCACCAGCAGAGTTGCGGACTATGGCTACACCTTC. This codes for CATSRVADYGYTF.

This clonotype was seen many times. The chain employs TRBV5-1 and TRBJ1-2; D is perhaps TRBD1 (6 bases). The V gene's germline CDR1 is SGHRS and CDR2 YFSETQ. V dropped 2 bases and J dropped 6 bases, with 17 bases sitting between them. CDR3 length: 15 amino acids. CDR3 loop: CASSFAGDVRNGYTF. The CDR3 DNA follows: TGCGCCAGCAGCTTCGCAGGGGACGTGAGGAATGGCTACACCTTC.

This clonotype was seen more than once but under ten times. The CDR3 DNA sequence: TGTGCCAGCAGTTTAGGAGTGGAAGCTTTCTTT. Translating it yields CASSLGVEAFF. The chain is built from TRBV12-3 or TRBV12-4 and TRBJ1-1; unclear D gene. CDR3 size: 11 residues. V was pared by 1 base and J by 8 bases, with 5 bases between.

This clonotype has ten or more counts. The rearrangement uses TRBV2 and TRBJ1-1; no firm D call. This CDR3 region has 13 residues. V dropped 8 bases and J dropped 0 bases, with 10 bases sitting between them. Per the germline V gene, CDR1 is SNHLY and CDR2 is FYNNEI. The CDR3 spells CASGQEVNTEAFF. The CDR3, as DNA: TGTGCCAGCGGGCAGGAGGTGAACACTGAAGCTTTCTTT.

This clonotype was found a few times. The V call is TRBV29-1, the J call TRBJ2-5; D is perhaps TRBD1 (6 bases). With 5 bases removed from V and 4 bases from J, the gap between germline ends came to 23 bases. The CDR3 is 16 residues long. The germline CDR1 and CDR2 sequences are SQVTM and ANQGSEA. The CDR3 DNA sequence: TGCAGCGTTCCCTTGGGACAACCCCAAGGGGGAGAGACCCAGTACTTC. This codes for CSVPLGQPQGGETQYF.

This clonotype was detected ten times or more. The chain uses TRBV2 and TRBJ2-3; possibly TRBD1 or TRBD2 for D (5 bases each). Germline CDR1 is SNHLY and CDR2 is FYNNEI. This CDR3 is 18 amino acids long. Trimming took 7 bases from V and 6 from J, leaving 29 bases between them. This CDR3 reads CASTTQPPGATRGDTQYF. CDR3 in DNA: TGTGCCAGCACCACCCAACCGCCTGGGGCCACCCGCGGGGATACGCAGTATTTT.

This clonotype was picked up many times. The J gene is TRBJ2-7, the V gene TRBV2; D possibly corresponds to TRBD2 (6 bases). The germline V and J ends were trimmed by 7 bases and 6 bases, with 25 bases remaining between them. This CDR3 has 16 residues. The V gene's germline CDR1 is SNHLY and CDR2 FYNNEI. This CDR3 is CASNDLSTRRGGEQYF. In DNA form, the CDR3 reads TGTGCCAGCAACGATCTCTCGACTCGTCGGGGAGGCGAGCAGTACTTC.

Ten or more counts support this clonotype. This chain joins TRBV20-1 and TRBJ2-2; 8 bases match TRBD2. The junction had 7 bases not matched to a gene; V was cut back by 4 bases and J by 0 bases. CDR3 size: 16 residues. The germline V gene has CDR1 DFQATT and CDR2 SNEGSKA (reference sequence). CDR3 bases: TGCAGTGCTACGCGGGGGGCTCCTTCGAACACCGGGGAGCTGTTTTTT. This codes for CSATRGAPSNTGELFF.